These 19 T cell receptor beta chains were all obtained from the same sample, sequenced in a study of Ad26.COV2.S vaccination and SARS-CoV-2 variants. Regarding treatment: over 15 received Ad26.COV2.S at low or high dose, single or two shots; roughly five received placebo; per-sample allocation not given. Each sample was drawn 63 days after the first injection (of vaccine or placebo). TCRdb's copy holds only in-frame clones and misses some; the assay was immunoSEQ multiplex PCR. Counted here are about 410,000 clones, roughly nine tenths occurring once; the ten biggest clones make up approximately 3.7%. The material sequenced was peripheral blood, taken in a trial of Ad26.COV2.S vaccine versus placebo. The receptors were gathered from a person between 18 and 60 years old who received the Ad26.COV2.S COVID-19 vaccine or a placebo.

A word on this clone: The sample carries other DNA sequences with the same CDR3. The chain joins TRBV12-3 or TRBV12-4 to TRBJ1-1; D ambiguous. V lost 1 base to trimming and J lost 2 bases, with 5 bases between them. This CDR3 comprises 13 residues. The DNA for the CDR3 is TGTGCCAGCAGTTTAGGACAAAACACTGAAGCTTTCTTT. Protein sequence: CASSLGQNTEAFF.

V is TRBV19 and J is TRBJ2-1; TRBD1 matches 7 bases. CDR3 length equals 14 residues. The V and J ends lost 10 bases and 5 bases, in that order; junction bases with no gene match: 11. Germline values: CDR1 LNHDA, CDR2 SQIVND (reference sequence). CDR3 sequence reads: CATCDRAYNNEQFF. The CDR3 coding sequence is TGTGCCACTTGTGACAGGGCATACAACAATGAGCAGTTCTTC. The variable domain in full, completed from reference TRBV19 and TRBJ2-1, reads DGGITQSPKYLFRKEGQNVTLSCEQNLNHDAMYWYRQDPGQGLRLIYYSQIVNDFQKGDIAEGYSVSREKKESFPLTVTSAQKNPTAFYLCATCDRAYNNEQFFGPGTRLTVL.

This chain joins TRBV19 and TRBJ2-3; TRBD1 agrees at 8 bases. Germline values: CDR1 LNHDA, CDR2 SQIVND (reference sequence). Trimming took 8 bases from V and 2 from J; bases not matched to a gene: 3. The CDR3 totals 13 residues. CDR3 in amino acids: CASAGGLTDTQYF. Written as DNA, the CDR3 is TGTGCCAGTGCAGGGGGCCTCACAGATACGCAGTATTTT.

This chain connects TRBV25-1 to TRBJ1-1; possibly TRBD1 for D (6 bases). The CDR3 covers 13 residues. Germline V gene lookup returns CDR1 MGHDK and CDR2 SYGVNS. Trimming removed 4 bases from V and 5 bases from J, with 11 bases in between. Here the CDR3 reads CASSAGEWTEAFF. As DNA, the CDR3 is TGTGCCAGCAGTGCAGGGGAGTGGACTGAAGCTTTCTTT. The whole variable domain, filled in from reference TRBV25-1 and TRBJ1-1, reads EADIYQTPRYLVIGTGKKITLECSQTMGHDKMYWYQQDPGMELHLIHYSYGVNSTEKGDLSSESTVSRIRTEHFPLTLESARPSHTSQYLCASSAGEWTEAFFGQGTRLTVV.

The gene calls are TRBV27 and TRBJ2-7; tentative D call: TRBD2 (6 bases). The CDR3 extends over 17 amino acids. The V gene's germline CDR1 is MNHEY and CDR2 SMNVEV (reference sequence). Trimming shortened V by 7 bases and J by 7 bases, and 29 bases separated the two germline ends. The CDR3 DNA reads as TGTGCCAGCACCTCCCCGGCTGCAGGGACCAGTCGGGAGGAGCAGTACTTC. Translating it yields CASTSPAAGTSREEQYF.

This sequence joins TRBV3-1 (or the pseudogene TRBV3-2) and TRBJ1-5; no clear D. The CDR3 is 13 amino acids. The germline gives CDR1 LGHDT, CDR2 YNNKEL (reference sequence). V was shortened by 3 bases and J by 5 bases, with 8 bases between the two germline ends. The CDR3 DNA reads TGTGCCAGCAGCCAGAGGGCCGATCAGCCCCAGCATTTT. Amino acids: CASSQRADQPQHF.

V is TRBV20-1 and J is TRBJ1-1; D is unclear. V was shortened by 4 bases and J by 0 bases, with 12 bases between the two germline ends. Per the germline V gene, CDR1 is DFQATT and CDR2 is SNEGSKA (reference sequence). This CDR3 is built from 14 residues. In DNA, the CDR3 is TGCAGTGCTATTGAAGACCGATTGAACACTGAAGCTTTCTTT. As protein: CSAIEDRLNTEAFF.

The CDR3 loop reads CASGLVRQIANYGYTF. The CDR3 DNA reads as TGTGCCAGTGGACTGGTTAGACAGATCGCTAACTATGGCTACACCTTC. The chain recombines TRBV19 with TRBJ1-2, with TRBD1 as a possible D gene (5 bases). CDR1 is LNHDA, CDR2 SQIVND, per germline (reference sequence). This CDR3 contains 16 residues. The germline V and J ends were trimmed by 8 bases and 0 bases, with 19 bases remaining between them.

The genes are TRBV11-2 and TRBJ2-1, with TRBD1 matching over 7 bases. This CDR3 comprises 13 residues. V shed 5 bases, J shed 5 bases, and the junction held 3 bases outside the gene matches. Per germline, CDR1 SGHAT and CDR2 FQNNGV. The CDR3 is CASSTGQHNEQFF. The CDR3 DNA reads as TGTGCCAGCAGCACGGGACAGCACAATGAGCAGTTCTTC.

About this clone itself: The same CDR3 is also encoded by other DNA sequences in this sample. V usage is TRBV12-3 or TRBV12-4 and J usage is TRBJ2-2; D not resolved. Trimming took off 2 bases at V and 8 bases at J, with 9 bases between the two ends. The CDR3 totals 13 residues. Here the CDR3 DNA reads TGTGCCAGCAGTTTACGAAGGATAGGGGAGCTGTTTTTT. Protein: CASSLRRIGELFF.

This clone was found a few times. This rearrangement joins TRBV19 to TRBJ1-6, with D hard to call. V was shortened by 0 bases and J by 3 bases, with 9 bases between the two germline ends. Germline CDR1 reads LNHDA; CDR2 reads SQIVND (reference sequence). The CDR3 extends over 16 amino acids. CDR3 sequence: CASSIDKDLYNSPLHF. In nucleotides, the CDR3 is TGTGCCAGTAGTATAGATAAAGATCTCTATAATTCACCCCTCCACTTT. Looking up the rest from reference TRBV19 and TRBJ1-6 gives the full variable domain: DGGITQSPKYLFRKEGQNVTLSCEQNLNHDAMYWYRQDPGQGLRLIYYSQIVNDFQKGDIAEGYSVSREKKESFPLTVTSAQKNPTAFYLCASSIDKDLYNSPLHFGNGTRLTVT.

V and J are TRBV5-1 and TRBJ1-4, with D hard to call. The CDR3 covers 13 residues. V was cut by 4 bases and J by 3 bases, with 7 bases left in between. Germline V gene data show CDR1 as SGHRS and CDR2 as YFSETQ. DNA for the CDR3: TGCGCCAGCAGCAGGACCTCTAATGAAAAACTGTTTTTT. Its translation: CASSRTSNEKLFF. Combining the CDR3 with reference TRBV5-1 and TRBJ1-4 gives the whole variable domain KAGVTQTPRYLIKTRGQQVTLSCSPISGHRSVSWYQQTPGQGLQFLFEYFSETQRNKGNFPGRFSGRQFSNSRSEMNVSTLELGDSALYLCASSRTSNEKLFFGSGTQLSVL.

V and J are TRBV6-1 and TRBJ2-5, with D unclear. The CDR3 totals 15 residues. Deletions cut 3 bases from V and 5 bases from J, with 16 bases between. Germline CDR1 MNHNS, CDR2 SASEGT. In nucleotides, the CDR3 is TGTGCCAGCAGTGAGATGGTGGCGTTGGGGGAGACCCAGTACTTC. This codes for CASSEMVALGETQYF.

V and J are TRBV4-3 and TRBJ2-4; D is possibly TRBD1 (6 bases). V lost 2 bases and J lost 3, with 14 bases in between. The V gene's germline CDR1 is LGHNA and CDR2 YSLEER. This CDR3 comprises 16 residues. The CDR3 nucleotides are TGCGCCAGCAGCCAAATAACACAGGGCTACAAAAACATTCAGTACTTC. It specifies CASSQITQGYKNIQYF.

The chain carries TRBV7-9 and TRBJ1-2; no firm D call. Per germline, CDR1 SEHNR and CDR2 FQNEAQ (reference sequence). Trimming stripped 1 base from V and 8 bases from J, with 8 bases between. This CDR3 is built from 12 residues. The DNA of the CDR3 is TGTGCCAGCAGCTTAGATGACGGGGGCTACACCTTC. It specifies CASSLDDGGYTF.

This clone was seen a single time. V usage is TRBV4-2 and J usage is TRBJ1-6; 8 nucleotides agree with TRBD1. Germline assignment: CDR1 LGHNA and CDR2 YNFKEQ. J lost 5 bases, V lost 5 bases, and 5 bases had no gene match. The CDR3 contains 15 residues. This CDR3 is CASSKQGDDNSPLHF. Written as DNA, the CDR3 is TGTGCCAGCAGCAAACAGGGGGACGATAATTCACCCCTCCACTTT.

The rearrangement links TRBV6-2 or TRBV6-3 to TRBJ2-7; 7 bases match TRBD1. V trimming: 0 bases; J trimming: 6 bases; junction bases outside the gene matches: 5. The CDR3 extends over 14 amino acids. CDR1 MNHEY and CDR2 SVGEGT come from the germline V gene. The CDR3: CASSYSKGASEQYF. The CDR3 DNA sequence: TGTGCCAGCAGTTACTCAAAGGGGGCAAGCGAGCAGTACTTC.

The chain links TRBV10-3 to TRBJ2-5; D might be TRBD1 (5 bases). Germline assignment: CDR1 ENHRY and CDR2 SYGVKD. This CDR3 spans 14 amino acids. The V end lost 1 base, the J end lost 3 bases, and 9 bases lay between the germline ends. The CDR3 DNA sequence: TGTGCCATCAGTGAGTTGGAGACAGAAGAGACCCAGTACTTC. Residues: CAISELETEETQYF.

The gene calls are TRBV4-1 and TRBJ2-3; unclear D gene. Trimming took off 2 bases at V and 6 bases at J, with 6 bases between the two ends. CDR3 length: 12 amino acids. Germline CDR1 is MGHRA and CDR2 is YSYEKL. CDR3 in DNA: TGCGCCAGCAGCCAAATAGAGGATACGCAGTATTTT. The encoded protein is CASSQIEDTQYF.